The clone carrying this TCR beta chain turned up a few times. As yet, its antigen is unknown. The data belong to a study of cytomegalovirus exposure and HLA in healthy donors. Study background: Around 78 million unique TCR sequences came from HLA-typed donors in an early release.

In the PCR, 60 Vbeta and 13 Jbeta primers were used. Measured with immunoSEQ multiplex PCR; TCRdb has only the in-frame clones, and not every one. The repertoire holds about 98,000 clones, with about three quarters as singletons. These donors, healthy bone marrow donors, were studied. CDR3 length equals 11 residues. With 7 bases removed from V and 4 bases from J, the gap between germline ends came to 10 bases. Germline V gene lookup returns CDR1 SQVTM and CDR2 ANQGSEA. Study results and caveats: The study had only CMV serostatus as immune exposure information. Under in vitro conditions, a few CMV-associated chains were confirmed as specific for CMV antigens.

The J gene is TRBJ1-2, the V gene TRBV29-1; D is unresolved. The receptor comes from a man in his 60s in good health and CMV-seropositive. The sample consisted of PBMCs. The CDR3 DNA reads as TGCAGCGCCCCCACTGGCTATGGCTACACCTTC. The encoded protein is CSAPTGYGYTF.